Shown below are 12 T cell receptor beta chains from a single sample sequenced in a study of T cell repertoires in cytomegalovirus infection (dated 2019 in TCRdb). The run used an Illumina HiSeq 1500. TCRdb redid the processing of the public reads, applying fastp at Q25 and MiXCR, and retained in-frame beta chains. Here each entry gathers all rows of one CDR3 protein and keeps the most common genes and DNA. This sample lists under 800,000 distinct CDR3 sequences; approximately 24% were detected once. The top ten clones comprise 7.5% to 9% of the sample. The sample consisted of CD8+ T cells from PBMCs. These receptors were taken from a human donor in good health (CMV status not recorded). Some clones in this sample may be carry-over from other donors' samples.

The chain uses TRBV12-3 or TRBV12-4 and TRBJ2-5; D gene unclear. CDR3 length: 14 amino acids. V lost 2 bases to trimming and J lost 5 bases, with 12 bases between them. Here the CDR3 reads CASSLPGYEETQYF. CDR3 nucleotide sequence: TGTGCCAGCAGTTTACCCGGTTATGAGGAGACCCAGTACTTC.

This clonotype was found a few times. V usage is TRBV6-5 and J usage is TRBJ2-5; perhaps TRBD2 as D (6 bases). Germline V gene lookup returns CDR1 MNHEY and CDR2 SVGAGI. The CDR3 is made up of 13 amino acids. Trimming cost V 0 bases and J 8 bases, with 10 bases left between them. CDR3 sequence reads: CASSYSGGVTQYF. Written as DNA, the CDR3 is TGTGCCAGCAGTTACTCGGGGGGAGTAACCCAGTACTTC.

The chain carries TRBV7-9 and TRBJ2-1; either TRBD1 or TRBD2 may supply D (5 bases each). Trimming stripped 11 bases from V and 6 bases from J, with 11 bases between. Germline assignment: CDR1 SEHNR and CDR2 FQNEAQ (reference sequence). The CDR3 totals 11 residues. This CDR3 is CAVTGPNEQFF. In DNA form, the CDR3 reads TGTGCCGTGACGGGGCCCAATGAGCAGTTCTTC.

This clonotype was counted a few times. CDR3 DNA: TGTGCCAGCAGTCTCCCTAGCGGGAAGTACAATGAGCAGTTCTTC. Translation: CASSLPSGKYNEQFF. V is TRBV28 and J is TRBJ2-1, with TRBD2 matching over 9 bases. CDR3 length: 15 residues. The trim removed 5 bases at V and 4 bases at J, leaving 6 bases unmatched. Germline CDR1 and CDR2: MDHEN and SYDVKM.

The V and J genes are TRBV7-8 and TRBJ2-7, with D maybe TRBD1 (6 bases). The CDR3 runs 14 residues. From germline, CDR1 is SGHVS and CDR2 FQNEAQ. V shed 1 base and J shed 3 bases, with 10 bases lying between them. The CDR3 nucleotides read TGTGCCAGCAGCTTAGAGCCAGGGGACTACGAGCAGTACGTC. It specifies CASSLEPGDYEQYV.

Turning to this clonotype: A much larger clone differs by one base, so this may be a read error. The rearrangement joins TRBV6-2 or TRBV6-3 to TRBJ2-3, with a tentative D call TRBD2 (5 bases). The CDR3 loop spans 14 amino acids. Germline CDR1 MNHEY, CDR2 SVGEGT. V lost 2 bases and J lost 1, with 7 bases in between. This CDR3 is CASSYLARTDTQYF. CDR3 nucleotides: TGTGCCAGCAGTTACCTAGCCCGCACAGATACGCAGTATTTT.

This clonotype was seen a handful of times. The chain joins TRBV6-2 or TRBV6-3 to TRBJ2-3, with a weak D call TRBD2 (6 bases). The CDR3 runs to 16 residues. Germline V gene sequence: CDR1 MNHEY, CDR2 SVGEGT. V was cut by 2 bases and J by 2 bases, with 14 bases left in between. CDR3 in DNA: TGTGCCAGCAGTTACGATCGGGACTCCTACACAGATACGCAGTATTTT. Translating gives CASSYDRDSYTDTQYF.

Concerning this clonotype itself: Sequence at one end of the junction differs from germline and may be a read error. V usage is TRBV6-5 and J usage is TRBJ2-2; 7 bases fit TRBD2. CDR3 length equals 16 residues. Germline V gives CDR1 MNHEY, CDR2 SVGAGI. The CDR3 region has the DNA TGCGCCAGCAGTTACTTGGGAGGGGTTCGGACCGGGGAGCTGTTTTTT. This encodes CASSYLGGVRTGELFF.

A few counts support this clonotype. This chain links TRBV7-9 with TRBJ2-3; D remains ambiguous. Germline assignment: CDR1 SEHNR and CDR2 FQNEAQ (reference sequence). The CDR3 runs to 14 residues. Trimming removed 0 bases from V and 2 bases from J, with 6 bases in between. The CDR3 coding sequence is TGTGCCAGCAGCTTAGCTGGTTTCACAGATACGCAGTATTTT. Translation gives CASSLAGFTDTQYF. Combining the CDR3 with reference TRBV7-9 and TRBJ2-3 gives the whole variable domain DTGVSQNPRHKITKRGQNVTFRCDPISEHNRLYWYRQTLGQGPEFLTYFQNEAQLEKSRLLSDRFSAERPKGSFSTLEIQRTEQGDSAMYLCASSLAGFTDTQYFGPGTRLTVL.

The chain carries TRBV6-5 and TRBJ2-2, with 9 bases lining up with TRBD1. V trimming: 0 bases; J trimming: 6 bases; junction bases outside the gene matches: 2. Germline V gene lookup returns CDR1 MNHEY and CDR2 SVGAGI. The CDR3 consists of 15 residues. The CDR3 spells CASSYSGTGPGELFF. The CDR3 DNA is TGTGCCAGCAGTTACTCTGGGACAGGGCCCGGGGAGCTGTTTTTT.

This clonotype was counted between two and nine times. This CDR3 is CASNPGQSSYNSPLHF. CDR3 DNA: TGTGCCAGCAATCCGGGACAGAGCTCCTATAATTCACCCCTCCACTTT. The chain carries TRBV28 and TRBJ1-6; 7 bases align to TRBD1. Germline V lookup: CDR1 MDHEN, CDR2 SYDVKM. V gave up 7 bases and J gave up 0 bases; unmatched junction bases: 6. CDR3 length: 16 amino acids.

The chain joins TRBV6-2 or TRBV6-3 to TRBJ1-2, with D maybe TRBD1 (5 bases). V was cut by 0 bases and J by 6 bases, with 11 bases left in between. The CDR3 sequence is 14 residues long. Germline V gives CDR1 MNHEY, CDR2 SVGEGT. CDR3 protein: CASSYSTLGDGYTF. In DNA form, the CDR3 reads TGTGCCAGCAGTTACTCGACCCTGGGGGATGGCTACACCTTC.